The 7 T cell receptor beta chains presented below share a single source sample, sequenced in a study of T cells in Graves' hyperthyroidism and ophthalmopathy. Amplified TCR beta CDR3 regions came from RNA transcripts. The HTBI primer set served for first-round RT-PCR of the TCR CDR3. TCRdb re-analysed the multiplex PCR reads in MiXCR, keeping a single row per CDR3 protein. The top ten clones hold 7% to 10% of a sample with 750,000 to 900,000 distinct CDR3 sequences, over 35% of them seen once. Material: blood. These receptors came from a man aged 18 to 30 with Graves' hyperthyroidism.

The CDR3 nucleotides read TGTGCCAGCAGCTTGGGGTCAGGAGTACTTTCTGGCTACACCTTC. Residues: CASSLGSGVLSGYTF. The V and J genes are TRBV5-6 and TRBJ1-2; D not resolved. The V end lost 0 bases, the J end lost 7 bases, and 16 bases lay between the germline ends. The CDR3 consists of 15 residues. From germline, CDR1 is SGHDT and CDR2 YYEEEE. Combining the CDR3 with reference TRBV5-6 and TRBJ1-2 gives the whole variable domain DAGVTQSPTHLIKTRGQQVTLRCSPKSGHDTVSWYQQALGQGPQFIFQYYEEEERQRGNFPDRFSGHQFPNYSSELNVNALLLGDSALYLCASSLGSGVLSGYTFGSGTRLTVV.

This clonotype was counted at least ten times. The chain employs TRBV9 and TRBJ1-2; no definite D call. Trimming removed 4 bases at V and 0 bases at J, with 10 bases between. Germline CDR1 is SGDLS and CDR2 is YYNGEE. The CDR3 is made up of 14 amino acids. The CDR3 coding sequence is TGTGCCAGCAGCTCTGGACCGGCTAACTATGGCTACACCTTC. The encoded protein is CASSSGPANYGYTF. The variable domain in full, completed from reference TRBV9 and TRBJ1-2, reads DSGVTQTPKHLITATGQRVTLRCSPRSGDLSVYWYQQSLDQGLQFLIQYYNGEERAKGNILERFSAQQFPDLHSELNLSSLELGDSALYFCASSSGPANYGYTFGSGTRLTVV.

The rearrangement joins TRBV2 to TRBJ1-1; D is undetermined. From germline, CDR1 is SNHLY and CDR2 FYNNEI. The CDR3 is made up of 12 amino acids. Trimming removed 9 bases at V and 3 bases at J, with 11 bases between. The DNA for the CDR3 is TGTGCCAGGGCGGAAGGAGACACTGAAGCTTTCTTT. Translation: CARAEGDTEAFF. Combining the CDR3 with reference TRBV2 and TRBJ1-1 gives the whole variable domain EPEVTQTPSHQVTQMGQEVILRCVPISNHLYFYWYRQILGQKVEFLVSFYNNEISEKSEIFDDQFSVERPDGSNFTLKIRSTKLEDSAMYFCARAEGDTEAFFGQGTRLTVV.

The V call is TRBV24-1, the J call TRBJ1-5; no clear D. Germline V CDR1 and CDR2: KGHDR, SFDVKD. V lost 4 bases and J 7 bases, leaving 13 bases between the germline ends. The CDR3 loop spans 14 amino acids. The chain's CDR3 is CATSERSVGQPQHF. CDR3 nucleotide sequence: TGTGCCACCAGTGAAAGGTCGGTCGGCCAGCCCCAGCATTTT.

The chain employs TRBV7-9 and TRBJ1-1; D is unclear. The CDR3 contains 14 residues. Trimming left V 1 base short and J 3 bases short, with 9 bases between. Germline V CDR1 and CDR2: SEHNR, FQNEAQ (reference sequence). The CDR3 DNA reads TGTGCCAGCAGCTTAGTTGGAGGTTACACTGAAGCTTTCTTT. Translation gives CASSLVGGYTEAFF.

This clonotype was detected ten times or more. Here the CDR3 DNA reads TGCAGCGTTGAAGGGGGCGCGGTAAGAGCAGCGACCCAGTACTTC. Translation gives CSVEGGAVRAATQYF. This chain uses TRBV29-1 with TRBJ2-5, with TRBD1 as a possible D gene (5 bases). Germline CDR1 reads SQVTM; CDR2 reads ANQGSEA. CDR3 length equals 15 residues. Trimming shortened V by 1 base and J by 7 bases, and 19 bases separated the two germline ends.

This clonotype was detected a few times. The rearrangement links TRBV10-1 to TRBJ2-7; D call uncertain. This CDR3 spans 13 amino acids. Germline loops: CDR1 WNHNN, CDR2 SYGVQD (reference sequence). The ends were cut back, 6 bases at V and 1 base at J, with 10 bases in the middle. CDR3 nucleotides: TGCGCCAGCAGCCAGGATCAGTCCTACGAGCAGTACTTC. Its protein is CASSQDQSYEQYF.